This TCR beta chain is from a study of shared clonotypes between healthy human individuals. Study-wide points: The rarefaction results pointed to incomplete sorted-subset sequencing despite large depth.

The CDR3 is made up of 11 amino acids. Those who donated were healthy HIV-negative adults, with no recent acute infections or vaccinations reported. Concerning this clone: Its antigen remains unknown.

The method was immunoSEQ multiplex PCR; TCRdb's version includes in-frame clones alone and lacks a portion of them. The profile shows roughly 640,000 clones, more than 95% of them singletons. Sequencing was done on a sample of naive CD4+ T cells sorted from blood. Subset denoted: CD45RA+ positively selected. The rearrangement links TRBV12-1 to TRBJ2-4. TRBV12-1 is marked as a pseudogene. This TCR was sampled from a woman aged 25 to 39 in good health. CDR3: CASSFEDIQYF. In DNA, the CDR3 is TGTGCCAGCAGCTTTGAAGACATTCAGTACTTC.